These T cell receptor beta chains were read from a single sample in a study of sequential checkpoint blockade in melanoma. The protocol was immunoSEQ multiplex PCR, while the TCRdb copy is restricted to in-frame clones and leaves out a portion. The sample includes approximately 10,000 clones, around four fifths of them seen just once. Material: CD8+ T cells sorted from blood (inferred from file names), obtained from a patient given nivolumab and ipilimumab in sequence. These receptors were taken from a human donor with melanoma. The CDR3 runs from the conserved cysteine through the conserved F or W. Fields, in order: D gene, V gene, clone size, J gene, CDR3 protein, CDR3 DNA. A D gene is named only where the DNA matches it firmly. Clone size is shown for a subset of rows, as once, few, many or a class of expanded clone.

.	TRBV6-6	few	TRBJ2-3	CASSSFSDTQYF	TGTGCCAGCAGTTCTTTCTCAGATACGCAGTATTTT
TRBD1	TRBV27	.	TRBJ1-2	CASSLYTGTGMRDGYTF	TGTGCCAGCAGTTTATATACCGGGACAGGGATGAGGGATGGCTACACCTTC
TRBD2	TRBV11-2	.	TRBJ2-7	CASSLDRASGAYEQYF	TGTGCCAGCAGCTTAGATAGGGCTAGCGGGGCCTACGAGCAGTACTTC
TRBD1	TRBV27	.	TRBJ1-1	CASSLWGQLTEAFF	TGTGCCAGCAGTCTCTGGGGACAGCTTACTGAAGCTTTCTTT
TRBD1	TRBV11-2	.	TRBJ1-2	CASSPQRQGYSGYTF	TGTGCCAGCAGCCCACAGAGACAGGGTTATTCTGGCTACACCTTC
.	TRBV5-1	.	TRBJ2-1	CASSLGESSYNEQFF	TGCGCCAGCAGCTTGGGCGAAAGCTCCTACAATGAGCAGTTCTTC
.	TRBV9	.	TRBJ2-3	CASSPELISTDTQYF	TGTGCCAGCAGCCCCGAACTTATTAGCACAGATACGCAGTATTTT
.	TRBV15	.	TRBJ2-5	CATSSGGLQETQYF	TGTGCCACCAGCAGCGGGGGGCTGCAAGAGACCCAGTACTTC
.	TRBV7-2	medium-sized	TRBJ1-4	CASSKDGGANEKLFF	TGTGCCAGCAGCAAAGATGGGGGGGCTAATGAAAAACTGTTTTTT
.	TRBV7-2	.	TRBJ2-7	CASSSLSTAHEQYF	TGTGCCAGCAGTTCTCTCTCGACTGCCCACGAGCAGTACTTC
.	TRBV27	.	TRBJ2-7	CASSSIGTFIYEQYF	TGTGCCAGCAGTTCCATAGGGACTTTTATTTACGAGCAGTACTTC
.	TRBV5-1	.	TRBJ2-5	CASSQFRQIQETQYF	TGCGCCAGCAGCCAATTTCGACAGATACAAGAGACCCAGTACTTC
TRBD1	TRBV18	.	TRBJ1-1	CASSPRGTGESWNTEAFF	TGTGCCAGCTCACCACGTGGGACAGGGGAAAGTTGGAACACTGAAGCTTTCTTT
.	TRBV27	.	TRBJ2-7	CASSLWQGPIYEQYF	TGTGCCAGCAGTTTATGGCAGGGGCCGATCTACGAGCAGTACTTC
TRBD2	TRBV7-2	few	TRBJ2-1	CASSLTSGTVSNEQFF	TGTGCCAGCAGCTTAACTAGCGGTACGGTGAGCAATGAGCAGTTCTTC
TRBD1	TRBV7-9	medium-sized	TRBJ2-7	CASSPPQGAHEQYF	TGTGCCAGCAGCCCCCCCCAGGGGGCCCACGAGCAGTACTTC
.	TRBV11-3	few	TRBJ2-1	CASSLTSQYEQFF	TGTGCCAGCAGCTTAACTAGTCAGTATGAGCAGTTCTTC
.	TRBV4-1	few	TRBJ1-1	CASSPLGGFAFF	TGCGCCAGCAGCCCCCTCGGGGGTTTCGCTTTCTTT
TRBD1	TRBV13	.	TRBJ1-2	CASSFGTGGLGYTF	TGTGCCAGCAGCTTCGGGACAGGGGGATTAGGCTACACCTTC
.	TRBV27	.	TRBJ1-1	CASSLSIGGYGTEAFF	TGTGCCAGCAGTTTATCGATCGGGGGTTATGGGACTGAAGCTTTCTTT
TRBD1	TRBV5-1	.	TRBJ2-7	CASSLRRDRDYEQYF	TGCGCCAGCAGCTTGCGGCGGGACAGGGACTACGAGCAGTACTTC
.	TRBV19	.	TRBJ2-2	CASSWSGTGELFF	TGTGCCAGTAGTTGGAGCGGGACCGGGGAGCTGTTTTTT
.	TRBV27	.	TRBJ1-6	CASTSTTASYNSPLHF	TGTGCCAGCACCTCGACGACAGCCTCCTATAATTCACCCCTCCACTTT
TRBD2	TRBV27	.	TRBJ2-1	CASSPLAGGYNEQFF	TGTGCCAGCAGTCCCTTGGCGGGAGGGTACAATGAGCAGTTCTTC
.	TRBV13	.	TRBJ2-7	CASSTGTYPFEQYF	TGTGCCAGCAGCACCGGGACTTACCCCTTCGAGCAGTACTTC
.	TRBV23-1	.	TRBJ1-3	CASSRGRLYGNTIYF	TGCGCCAGCAGTCGGGGCAGGCTCTATGGAAACACCATATATTTT
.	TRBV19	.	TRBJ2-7	CASSTSTGREQYF	TGTGCCAGTAGTACCTCGACTGGCCGGGAGCAGTACTTC
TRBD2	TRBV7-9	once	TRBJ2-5	CASSPSREGWETQYF	TGTGCCAGCAGCCCCTCTCGGGAGGGTTGGGAGACCCAGTACTTC
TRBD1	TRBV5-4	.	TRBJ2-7	CASSFEGGALRPEQYF	TGTGCCAGCAGCTTTGAAGGGGGCGCACTCAGGCCCGAGCAGTACTTC
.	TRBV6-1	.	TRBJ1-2	CASRGALDYTF	TGTGCCAGCAGGGGGGCCTTGGACTACACCTTC
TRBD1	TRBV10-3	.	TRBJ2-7	CAISESRETGGYEQYF	TGTGCCATCAGTGAGTCGAGGGAGACAGGGGGCTACGAGCAGTACTTC
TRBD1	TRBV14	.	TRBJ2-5	CASSPYQGARETQYF	TGTGCCAGCAGCCCTTACCAGGGGGCGAGAGAGACCCAGTACTTC